One sample yielded the 17 T cell receptor beta chains listed below, sequenced in a study of T cell responses to AZD1222 COVID-19 vaccine (dated by TCRdb to the early 2020s). Receptor amplification or capture employed the immunoSEQ multiplex PCR assay. The table was pulled from immuneACCESS by TCRdb, which kept in-frame rearrangements only. Such tables lose some clones; where checked, under half of the loss comes from unresolved V genes, and the rest has no known cause. For this sample the table gives around 88,000 clones, of which approximately 89% were detected only once. The ten largest account for roughly 2.8% of the sample. Interpreted using the paper, the time point label stands for: baseline before first vaccination. What the treatment or condition label conveys for this sample: meningococcal conjugate vaccine given as trial control. The sample here was peripheral blood, taken on day 0 of MenACWY control vaccination. The receptor set was obtained from an adult in good health.

V gene TRBV27 combines with J gene TRBJ2-1, with TRBD1 identical over 8 bases. Trimming removed 10 bases from V and 0 bases from J; junction bases left unmatched: 8. CDR1 and CDR2 (germline): MNHEY, SMNVEV (reference sequence). The CDR3 has 15 residues. CDR3 amino acids: CATGQGVSSYNEQFF. The DNA of the CDR3 is TGTGCCACCGGACAGGGTGTTAGCTCCTACAATGAGCAGTTCTTC.

The chain links TRBV19 to TRBJ1-2, with a tentative D call TRBD1 (5 bases). The V gene's germline CDR1 is LNHDA and CDR2 SQIVND (reference sequence). The CDR3 has 16 amino acids. V was cut by 5 bases and J by 1 base, with 17 bases left in between. CDR3 nucleotide sequence: TGTGCCAGTAGTTCTGGGACCCAGGACCGTAACTATGGCTACACCTTC. Residues: CASSSGTQDRNYGYTF. Full variable domain (outside the CDR3, taken from reference TRBV19 and TRBJ1-2): DGGITQSPKYLFRKEGQNVTLSCEQNLNHDAMYWYRQDPGQGLRLIYYSQIVNDFQKGDIAEGYSVSREKKESFPLTVTSAQKNPTAFYLCASSSGTQDRNYGYTFGSGTRLTVV.

The chain employs TRBV4-1 and TRBJ2-1; 7 positions agree with TRBD1. Germline loops: CDR1 MGHRA, CDR2 YSYEKL. The CDR3 is made up of 13 amino acids. Trimming cost V 4 bases and J 5 bases; bases outside gene matches: 2. The CDR3 reads CASSPGTDNEQFF. The CDR3 nucleotides read TGCGCCAGCAGCCCCGGGACAGACAATGAGCAGTTCTTC.

This clone was detected only once. The chain has TRBV6-5 and TRBJ1-2; tentatively, D is TRBD1 (5 bases). The germline V gene encodes CDR1 MNHEY and CDR2 SVGAGI. The CDR3 runs to 15 residues. V gave up 0 bases and J gave up 5 bases, with 13 bases separating them. CDR3 protein: CASSYSGRLAYGYTF. For the CDR3, the DNA is TGTGCCAGCAGTTACTCGGGACGTTTGGCGTATGGCTACACCTTC.

The rearrangement joins TRBV4-2 to TRBJ2-7, with D uncertain. The V end was cut by 3 bases, the J end by 2 bases, with 8 bases between. The V gene's germline CDR1 is LGHNA and CDR2 YNFKEQ. The CDR3 has 13 amino acids. CDR3 amino acids: CASSHPKAYEQYF. The CDR3 coding sequence is TGTGCCAGCAGCCACCCCAAAGCCTACGAGCAGTACTTC.

The V call is TRBV10-2, the J call TRBJ1-2; D call uncertain. The germline V gene encodes CDR1 WSHSY and CDR2 SAAADI. Trimming left V 0 bases short and J 0 bases short, with 8 bases between. The CDR3 sequence is 15 residues long. The CDR3 reads CASSESAASNYGYTF. The CDR3 bases are TGCGCCAGCAGTGAGTCGGCAGCCTCTAACTATGGCTACACCTTC.

The chain is built from TRBV6-5 and TRBJ1-3; no clear D gene. Per the germline V gene, CDR1 is MNHEY and CDR2 is SVGAGI. Trimming took 1 base from V and 0 from J, leaving 7 bases between them. The CDR3 has 15 amino acids. CDR3 sequence reads: CASSYLGSSGNTIYF. The CDR3 DNA reads TGTGCCAGCAGTTACTTGGGGAGCTCTGGAAACACCATATATTTT.

This chain uses TRBV19 with TRBJ1-2; maybe TRBD1 (6 bases). The CDR3 consists of 15 residues. The V and J ends lost 5 bases and 2 bases respectively, with 15 bases between them. The V gene's germline CDR1 is LNHDA and CDR2 SQIVND (reference sequence). As DNA, the CDR3 is TGTGCCAGTAGTTTCCTAGGGGACAACAACTATGGCTACACCTTC. Translation gives CASSFLGDNNYGYTF.

The rearrangement links TRBV6-2 or TRBV6-3 to TRBJ2-1, with 11 bases fitting TRBD2. Trimming removed 5 bases from V and 7 bases from J; junction bases left unmatched: 19. From germline, CDR1 is MNHEY and CDR2 SVGEGT. This CDR3 comprises 19 residues. CDR3 region: CASSKILNLAGGRGNEQFF. Here the CDR3 DNA reads TGTGCCAGCAGTAAAATACTGAACCTAGCGGGGGGACGCGGTAATGAGCAGTTCTTC.

The rearrangement joins TRBV5-4 to TRBJ2-3; perhaps TRBD2 as D (6 bases). This CDR3 spans 14 amino acids. Germline V gene data show CDR1 as SGHNT and CDR2 as YYREEE (reference sequence). The V and J ends lost 4 bases and 5 bases respectively, with 14 bases between them. The CDR3 protein is CASSLGGWRDTQYF. CDR3 nucleotides: TGTGCCAGCAGCCTCGGAGGGTGGAGAGATACGCAGTATTTT.

V and J are TRBV16 and TRBJ2-1; either TRBD1 or TRBD2 may supply D (5 bases each). Germline-derived CDR1 and CDR2 are KGHSY and FQNENV. V lost 4 bases to trimming and J lost 7 bases, with 14 bases between them. The CDR3 length is 14 residues. CDR3 region: CASSRGRGVNEQFF. CDR3 nucleotide sequence: TGTGCCAGCAGCCGGGGAAGGGGAGTTAATGAGCAGTTCTTC. Together with reference TRBV16 and TRBJ2-1, the CDR3 gives the full variable domain: GEEVAQTPKHLVRGEGQKAKLYCAPIKGHSYVFWYQQVLKNEFKFLISFQNENVFDETGMPKERFSAKCLPNSPCSLEIQATKLEDSAVYFCASSRGRGVNEQFFGPGTRLTVL.

This clone was seen once. V and J are TRBV4-3 and TRBJ2-7; D is perhaps TRBD1 (5 bases). Germline V gene lookup returns CDR1 LGHNA and CDR2 YSLEER. Trimming took off 1 base at V and 3 bases at J, with 7 bases between the two ends. This CDR3 comprises 13 residues. Written as DNA, the CDR3 is TGCGCCAGCAGCCAAGGACAGATCTACGAGCAGTACTTC. This gives the protein CASSQGQIYEQYF.

The chain links TRBV12-3 or TRBV12-4 to TRBJ1-2; D gene uncertain. The CDR3 is 13 residues long. The V end was cut by 7 bases, the J end by 8 bases, with 17 bases between. CDR3 nucleotide sequence: TGTGCCAGCACTCTCAGTAGGATCGAGGGCTACACCTTC. Translated: CASTLSRIEGYTF.

The chain joins TRBV7-3 to TRBJ1-1, with 7 bases identical to TRBD1. The CDR3 totals 13 residues. The germline V gene encodes CDR1 SGHTA and CDR2 FQGTGA. J gave up 6 bases and V 4 bases, and 5 bases lay outside the gene matches. CDR3 nucleotides: TGTGCCAGCAGCTCTCAGGGGGGCGCTGAAGCTTTCTTT. It encodes CASSSQGGAEAFF.

Only one count was recorded for this clone. The chain carries TRBV19 and TRBJ2-3; no clear D. V lost 5 bases and J 0 bases, leaving 3 bases between the germline ends. This CDR3 has 12 residues. Germline V lookup: CDR1 LNHDA, CDR2 SQIVND (reference sequence). The CDR3 loop is CASSFSTDTQYF. The CDR3 DNA reads TGTGCCAGTAGTTTTAGCACAGATACGCAGTATTTT.

This clone was found once. V gene TRBV6-5 combines with J gene TRBJ1-1; TRBD1 is a possible D gene (6 bases). The V gene lost 5 bases and the J gene lost 1 base, with 14 bases spanning the gap. The CDR3 contains 15 residues. Per the germline V gene, CDR1 is MNHEY and CDR2 is SVGAGI. CDR3 DNA sequence: TGTGCCAGCAGTCGGGGGCGGATTGAGAACACTGAAGCTTTCTTT. It encodes CASSRGRIENTEAFF.

The CDR3 coding sequence is TGTGCCAGCGGGGACCAACAGGGGTCTGTCACTGAAGCTTTCTTT. This gives the protein CASGDQQGSVTEAFF. The chain links TRBV7-9 to TRBJ1-1, with TRBD1 matching over 7 bases. V lost 8 bases, J lost 4 bases, and 13 bases stayed unmatched. CDR1 and CDR2 from the germline V gene are SEHNR and FQNEAQ (reference sequence). This CDR3 contains 15 residues.